This record concerns one T cell receptor (beta chain) sequence. The V gene lost 4 bases and the J gene lost 2 bases, with 9 bases spanning the gap. This CDR3 is 12 amino acids long. Germline CDR1 reads SQVTM; CDR2 reads ANQGSEA. Sequencing of TCR beta was undertaken in CD8+ and CD4+ T cells derived from blood. Healthy donors served as age- and sex-matched controls. FACS enriched CD8+ TEMRA cells, while bulk CD8+ and CD4+ were negatively isolated. Reverse transcription used about 0.45 to 1 ug RNA and random hexamers. TCR beta CDR3 was amplified by immunoSEQ covering 54 Vbeta and 13 Jbeta. A single record per CDR3 protein comes from TCRdb applying MiXCR to the immunoSEQ multiplex PCR reads. The sample includes fewer than 150,000 distinct CDR3 sequences, 90% to 95% of them seen just once. The sample originates from a study of CD8 T cells in Susac syndrome.

V usage is TRBV29-1 and J usage is TRBJ2-7; D gene unclear. The sequence derives from a human donor in good health. Sequencing was carried out using CD4+ T cells from PBMCs. This CDR3 is CSVGEGPYEQYF. CDR3 bases: TGCAGCGTTGGTGAAGGGCCCTACGAGCAGTACTTC.